A selection of T cell receptor beta chains follows, all from one sample in a study of blood T cell repertoires in COVID-19. TCRdb's copy holds only in-frame clones and misses some; the assay was immunoSEQ multiplex PCR. The sample contains 300,000 to 450,000 clones, 85% of which appear only once. The sequenced sample was peripheral blood. These receptors came from a woman between 18 and 29 years old with acute or convalescent COVID-19. Each CDR3 is given with its conserved first and last residue. The D gene is left open where the match is weak. Only part of the rows carry a size: once, few, many, or a class if the clone is expanded.

size: once; V: TRBV9; D: TRBD1; J: TRBJ2-7; CDR3: CASSVRDSSYEQYF; DNA: TGTGCCAGCAGCGTACGGGACAGCTCCTACGAGCAGTACTTC
size: once; V: TRBV28; D: TRBD2; J: TRBJ2-2; CDR3: CASSSLAGGTGELFF; DNA: TGTGCCAGCAGTTCCCTAGCGGGAGGGACCGGGGAGCTGTTTTTT
size: -; V: TRBV5-6; D: -; J: TRBJ2-5; CDR3: CASSPSSSETQYF; DNA: TGTGCCAGCAGCCCGAGTTCATCCGAGACCCAGTACTTC
size: -; V: TRBV6-5; D: -; J: TRBJ2-3; CDR3: CASSYRGKVDTQYF; DNA: TGTGCCAGCAGTTACCGGGGGAAGGTTGATACGCAGTATTTT
size: -; V: TRBV30; D: TRBD1; J: TRBJ2-1; CDR3: CASPRDRGGNEQFF; DNA: TGTGCCTCCCCTCGGGACAGGGGAGGGAATGAGCAGTTCTTC
size: -; V: TRBV6-5; D: -; J: TRBJ2-3; CDR3: CASMFMGGGTDTQYF; DNA: TGTGCCAGCATGTTTATGGGAGGGGGAACAGATACGCAGTATTTT
size: -; V: TRBV9; D: TRBD2; J: TRBJ2-1; CDR3: CASSVGSSGSHNEQFF; DNA: TGTGCCAGCAGCGTAGGCTCTAGCGGGAGCCACAATGAGCAGTTCTTC
size: -; V: TRBV5-1; D: -; J: TRBJ1-3; CDR3: CASTLEGENTIYF; DNA: TGCGCCAGCACCCTGGAAGGAGAAAACACCATATATTTT
size: -; V: TRBV29-1; D: TRBD2; J: TRBJ2-7; CDR3: CSVGTSGYYEQYF; DNA: TGCAGCGTCGGGACTAGCGGATACTACGAGCAGTACTTC
size: -; V: TRBV7-9; D: TRBD1; J: TRBJ2-3; CDR3: CASSLQGEDTQYF; DNA: TGTGCCAGCAGCTTACAGGGGGAAGATACGCAGTATTTT
size: -; V: TRBV3-1/TRBV3-2; D: -; J: TRBJ1-1; CDR3: CASSPSQAVGTEAFF; DNA: TGTGCCAGCAGCCCCAGTCAGGCCGTCGGCACTGAAGCTTTCTTT
size: once; V: TRBV27; D: -; J: TRBJ2-1; CDR3: CASSLYGGSYNEQFF; DNA: TGTGCCAGCAGTTTATACGGCGGGTCCTACAATGAGCAGTTCTTC
size: -; V: TRBV27; D: TRBD1; J: TRBJ1-2; CDR3: CASSLTGTYGYTF; DNA: TGTGCCAGCAGTTTGACAGGGACTTATGGCTACACCTTC
size: -; V: TRBV11-2; D: -; J: TRBJ2-3; CDR3: CASSPEGGLRHF; DNA: TGTGCCAGCAGCCCGGAGGGGGGGCTGAGGCATTTT
size: once; V: TRBV9; D: TRBD1; J: TRBJ1-5; CDR3: CASSVGQGSNQPQHF; DNA: TGTGCCAGCAGCGTTGGACAGGGAAGCAATCAGCCCCAGCATTTT
size: few; V: TRBV5-1; D: -; J: TRBJ2-5; CDR3: CASSLSFETQYF; DNA: TGCGCCAGCAGCTTATCGTTTGAGACCCAGTACTTC
size: -; V: TRBV18; D: TRBD1; J: TRBJ1-6; CDR3: CASSAQGADSPLHF; DNA: TGTGCCAGCTCAGCACAGGGGGCGGATTCACCCCTCCACTTT
size: -; V: TRBV7-3; D: -; J: TRBJ2-1; CDR3: CASSLDSSSYNEQFF; DNA: TGTGCCAGCAGCCTCGACTCAAGCTCCTACAATGAGCAGTTCTTC
size: -; V: TRBV6-1; D: TRBD2; J: TRBJ2-3; CDR3: CASSGGRRGGTDTQYF; DNA: TGTGCCAGCAGTGGGGGCCGGCGGGGGGGCACAGATACGCAGTATTTT
size: -; V: TRBV7-9; D: -; J: TRBJ2-1; CDR3: CASSLFRDKTNEQFF; DNA: TGTGCCAGCAGCTTATTCCGGGACAAGACCAATGAGCAGTTCTTC
size: -; V: TRBV2; D: TRBD1; J: TRBJ1-2; CDR3: CASSVNRGITSSGYTF; DNA: TGTGCCAGCAGTGTAAACAGGGGAATAACCAGTTCTGGCTACACCTTC
size: -; V: TRBV29-1; D: TRBD1; J: TRBJ2-2; CDR3: CSVPGQGTGTGELFF; DNA: TGCAGCGTTCCGGGACAGGGGACGGGGACCGGGGAGCTGTTTTTT
size: -; V: TRBV15; D: TRBD1; J: TRBJ2-1; CDR3: CATSRGTGRDEQFF; DNA: TGTGCCACCAGCAGAGGGACAGGGCGAGATGAGCAGTTCTTC
size: -; V: TRBV5-4; D: TRBD2; J: TRBJ2-7; CDR3: CASSLEASGSGEQYF; DNA: TGTGCCAGCAGCTTGGAGGCTAGCGGGTCCGGCGAGCAGTACTTC
size: few; V: TRBV4-1; D: TRBD1; J: TRBJ1-2; CDR3: CASRSTGFLSGYTF; DNA: TGCGCCAGCAGGTCGACAGGGTTTCTCTCTGGCTACACCTTC
size: -; V: TRBV7-8; D: TRBD1; J: TRBJ1-1; CDR3: CASSYGTGRNTEAFF; DNA: TGTGCCAGCAGCTACGGGACAGGCCGGAACACTGAAGCTTTCTTT
size: -; V: TRBV27; D: TRBD2; J: TRBJ2-3; CDR3: CASSTGTSGELWAQYF; DNA: TGTGCCAGCAGTACAGGGACTAGCGGGGAACTATGGGCGCAGTATTTT
size: -; V: TRBV3-1/TRBV3-2; D: TRBD1; J: TRBJ2-5; CDR3: CASSRKDGSRGLETQYF; DNA: TGTGCCAGCAGCCGTAAGGACGGGTCGAGGGGGCTTGAGACCCAGTACTTC
size: -; V: TRBV28; D: -; J: TRBJ1-2; CDR3: CASRFDRRTYGYTF; DNA: TGTGCCAGCAGATTCGACAGGAGGACCTATGGCTACACCTTC